This note documents a single T cell receptor (beta chain) sequence. The antigen is unknown. The source of the sample is a study of CD4 T cells in relation to SARS-CoV-2 and coronaviruses. Whole-study results and caveats: Monoreactive clones expanded significantly more to SARS-CoV-2 than crossreactive clones did. No crossreactivity against non-spike viral proteins was tested here.

The CDR3 totals 17 residues. Germline loops: CDR1 LNHDA, CDR2 SQIVND (reference sequence). V dropped 0 bases and J dropped 5 bases, with 19 bases sitting between them. Deep TCR-beta sequencing used DNA from uncultured naive and memory CD4+ T cells. Generated by immunoSEQ multiplex PCR, the TCRdb table keeps only in-frame clones and is missing some. The data show approximately 50,000 clones, about 92% seen once. The sequenced sample was naive CD4+ T cells from PBMCs. The subset was: naive CD4+ T cells isolated by negative enrichment. The sequence derives from an adult with COVID-19. The chain combines TRBV19 with TRBJ2-5, with D possibly being TRBD2 (7 bases). CDR3 sequence reads: CASSIDLSGGRRETQYF. CDR3 DNA sequence: TGTGCCAGTAGTATAGATCTATCCGGGGGGCGTCGGGAGACCCAGTACTTC.